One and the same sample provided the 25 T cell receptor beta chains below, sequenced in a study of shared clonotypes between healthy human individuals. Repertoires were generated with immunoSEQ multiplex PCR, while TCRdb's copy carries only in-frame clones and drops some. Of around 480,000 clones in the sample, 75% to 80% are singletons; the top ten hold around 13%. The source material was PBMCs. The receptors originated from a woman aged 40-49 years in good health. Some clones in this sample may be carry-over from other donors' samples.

The CDR3 DNA is TGTGCCAGCAGCCTCACTAGCGGGAGGTCCTACGAGCAGTACTTC. Translation: CASSLTSGRSYEQYF. The chain carries TRBV7-2 and TRBJ2-5; 12 positions match TRBD2. The J call is in doubt because the DNA end fits TRBJ2-7 better. Germline lookup yields CDR1 SGHTA and CDR2 FQGNSA. This CDR3 contains 15 residues.

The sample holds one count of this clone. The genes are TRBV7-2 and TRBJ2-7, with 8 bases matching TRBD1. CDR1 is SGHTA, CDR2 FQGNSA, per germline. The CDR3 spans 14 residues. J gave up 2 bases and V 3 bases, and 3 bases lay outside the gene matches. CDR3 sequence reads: CASSFDRGPYEQYF. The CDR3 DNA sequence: TGTGCCAGCAGCTTTGACAGGGGCCCCTACGAGCAGTACTTC.

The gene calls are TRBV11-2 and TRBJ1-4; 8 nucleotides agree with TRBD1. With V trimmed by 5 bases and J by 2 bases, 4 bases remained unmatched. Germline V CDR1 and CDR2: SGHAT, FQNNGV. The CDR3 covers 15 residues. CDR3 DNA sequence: TGTGCCAGCAGCCTCAGGGGGCGGACTAATGAAAAACTGTTTTTT. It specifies CASSLRGRTNEKLFF.

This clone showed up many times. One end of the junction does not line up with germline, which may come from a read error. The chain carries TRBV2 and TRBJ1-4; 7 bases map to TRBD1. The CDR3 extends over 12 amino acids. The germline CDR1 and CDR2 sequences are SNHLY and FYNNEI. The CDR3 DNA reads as TGTGCCAGCAGCCAGAGAGGGACAGCTAAGCTTTTT. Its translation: CASSQRGTAKLF.

The CDR3 spells CASGDRGITDTQYF. The DNA for the CDR3 is TGTGCCAGCGGGGACAGGGGAATCACAGATACGCAGTATTTT. This chain joins TRBV28 and TRBJ2-3; 10 nucleotides align to TRBD1. V trimming: 8 bases; J trimming: 2 bases; junction bases outside the gene matches: 4. CDR3 length: 14 amino acids. Germline V gives CDR1 MDHEN, CDR2 SYDVKM.

CDR3 DNA sequence: TGTGCCAGCAGTTGGTCAGGGGAGAGTGGCTACACCTTC. Protein sequence: CASSWSGESGYTF. The chain is built from TRBV28 and TRBJ1-2; D may be TRBD1 (6 bases). Per germline, CDR1 MDHEN and CDR2 SYDVKM. This CDR3 spans 13 amino acids. V gave up 4 bases and J gave up 7 bases, with 13 bases separating them.

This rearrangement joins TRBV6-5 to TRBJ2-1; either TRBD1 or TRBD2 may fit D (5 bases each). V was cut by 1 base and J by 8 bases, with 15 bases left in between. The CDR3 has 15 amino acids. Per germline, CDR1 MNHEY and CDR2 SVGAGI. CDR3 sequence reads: CASSYYRRESDEQFF. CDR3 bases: TGTGCCAGCAGTTACTACCGCAGGGAGAGCGATGAGCAGTTCTTC.

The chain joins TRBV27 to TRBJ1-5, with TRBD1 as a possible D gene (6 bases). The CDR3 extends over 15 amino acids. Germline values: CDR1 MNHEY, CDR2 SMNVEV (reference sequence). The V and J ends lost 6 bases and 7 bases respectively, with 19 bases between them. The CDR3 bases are TGTGCCAGCAGACCCGAGAGGGGGGGGAGGCAGCCCCAGCATTTT. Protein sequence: CASRPERGGRQPQHF.

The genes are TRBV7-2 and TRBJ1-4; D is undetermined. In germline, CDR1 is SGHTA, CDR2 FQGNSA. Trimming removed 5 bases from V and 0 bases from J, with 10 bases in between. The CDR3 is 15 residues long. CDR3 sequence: CASSLGSATNEKLFF. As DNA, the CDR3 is TGTGCCAGCAGCCTAGGGTCTGCAACTAATGAAAAACTGTTTTTT.

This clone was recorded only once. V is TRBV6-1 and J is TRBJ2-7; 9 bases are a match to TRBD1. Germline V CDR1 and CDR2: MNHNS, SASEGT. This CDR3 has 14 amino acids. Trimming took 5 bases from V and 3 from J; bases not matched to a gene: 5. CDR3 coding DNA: TGTGCCAGCAGTACCGGGACAGGGCTCTACGAGCAGTACTTC. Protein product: CASSTGTGLYEQYF.

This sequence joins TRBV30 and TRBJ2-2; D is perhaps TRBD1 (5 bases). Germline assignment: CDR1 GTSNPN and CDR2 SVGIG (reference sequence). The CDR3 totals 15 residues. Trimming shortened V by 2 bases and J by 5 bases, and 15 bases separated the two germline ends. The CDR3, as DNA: TGTGCCTGGAGTTCAGGGCGGTCGTGGACCGGGGAGCTGTTTTTT. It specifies CAWSSGRSWTGELFF.

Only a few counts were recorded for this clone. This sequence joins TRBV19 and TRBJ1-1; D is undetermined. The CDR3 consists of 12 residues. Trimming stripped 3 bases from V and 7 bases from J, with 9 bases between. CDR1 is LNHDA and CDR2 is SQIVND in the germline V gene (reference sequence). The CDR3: CASSIPRFEAFF. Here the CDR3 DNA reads TGTGCCAGTAGTATCCCCCGGTTTGAAGCTTTCTTT.

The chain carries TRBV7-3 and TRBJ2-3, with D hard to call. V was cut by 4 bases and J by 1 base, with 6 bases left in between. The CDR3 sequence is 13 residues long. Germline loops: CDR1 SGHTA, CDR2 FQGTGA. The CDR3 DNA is TGTGCCAGCAGCTCCTTCCGCACAGATACGCAGTATTTT. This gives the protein CASSSFRTDTQYF. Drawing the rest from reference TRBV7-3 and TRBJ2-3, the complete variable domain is GAGVSQTPSNKVTEKGKYVELRCDPISGHTALYWYRQSLGQGPEFLIYFQGTGAADDSGLPNDRFFAVRPEGSVSTLKIQRTERGDSAVYLCASSSFRTDTQYFGPGTRLTVL.

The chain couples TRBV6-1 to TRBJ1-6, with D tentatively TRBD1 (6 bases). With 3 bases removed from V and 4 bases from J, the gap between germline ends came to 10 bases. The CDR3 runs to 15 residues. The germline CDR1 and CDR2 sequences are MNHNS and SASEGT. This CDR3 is CASSDHGQYNSPLHF. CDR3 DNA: TGTGCCAGCAGTGACCATGGACAGTATAATTCACCCCTCCACTTT.

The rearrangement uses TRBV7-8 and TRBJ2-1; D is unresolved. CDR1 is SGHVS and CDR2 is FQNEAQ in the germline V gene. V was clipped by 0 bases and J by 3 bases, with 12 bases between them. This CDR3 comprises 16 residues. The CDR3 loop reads CASSLAQNELYNEQFF. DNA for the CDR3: TGTGCCAGCAGCTTAGCGCAGAACGAACTCTACAATGAGCAGTTCTTC.

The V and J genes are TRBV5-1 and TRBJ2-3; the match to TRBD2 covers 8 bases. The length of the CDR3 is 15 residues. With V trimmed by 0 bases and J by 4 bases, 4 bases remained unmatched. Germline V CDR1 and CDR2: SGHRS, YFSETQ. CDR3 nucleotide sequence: TGCGCCAGCAGCTTGGCGGGGCGGGAGGCAGATACGCAGTATTTT. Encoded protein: CASSLAGREADTQYF.

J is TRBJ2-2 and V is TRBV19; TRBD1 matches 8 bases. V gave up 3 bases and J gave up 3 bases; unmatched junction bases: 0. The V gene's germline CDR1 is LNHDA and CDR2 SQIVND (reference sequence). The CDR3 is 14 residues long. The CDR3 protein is CASSMTGDTGELFF. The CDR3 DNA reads TGTGCCAGTAGTATGACAGGGGACACCGGGGAGCTGTTTTTT.

Here the CDR3 reads CASSQVNRMNTEAFF. The CDR3 region has the DNA TGTGCCAGCAGCCAAGTTAACAGGATGAACACTGAAGCTTTCTTT. This chain uses TRBV4-2 with TRBJ1-1; a possible D gene is TRBD1 (5 bases). Germline assignment: CDR1 LGHNA and CDR2 YNFKEQ. The CDR3 consists of 15 residues. V gave up 1 base and J gave up 0 bases, with 9 bases separating them.

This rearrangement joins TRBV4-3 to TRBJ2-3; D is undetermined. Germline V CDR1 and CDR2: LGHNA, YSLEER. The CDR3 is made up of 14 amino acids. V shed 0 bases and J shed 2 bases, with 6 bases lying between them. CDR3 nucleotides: TGCGCCAGCAGCCAAGATATCATCACAGATACGCAGTATTTT. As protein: CASSQDIITDTQYF.

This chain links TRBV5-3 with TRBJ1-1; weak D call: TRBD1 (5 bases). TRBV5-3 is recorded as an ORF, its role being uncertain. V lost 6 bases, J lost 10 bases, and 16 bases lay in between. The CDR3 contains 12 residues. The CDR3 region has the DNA TGTGCCAGAAAAGGACACCTGGGGCGAGCTTTCTTT. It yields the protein CARKGHLGRAFF.

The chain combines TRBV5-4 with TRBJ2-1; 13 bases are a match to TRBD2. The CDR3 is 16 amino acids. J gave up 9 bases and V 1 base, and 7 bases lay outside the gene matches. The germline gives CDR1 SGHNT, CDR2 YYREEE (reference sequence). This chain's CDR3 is CASSLPGLAGASEQFF. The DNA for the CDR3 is TGTGCCAGCAGCTTGCCCGGACTAGCGGGAGCGAGTGAGCAGTTCTTC.

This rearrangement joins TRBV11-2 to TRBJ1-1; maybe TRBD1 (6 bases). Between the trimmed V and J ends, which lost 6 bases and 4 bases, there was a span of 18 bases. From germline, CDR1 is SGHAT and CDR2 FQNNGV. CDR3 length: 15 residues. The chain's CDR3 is CASRRVQGRGTEAFF. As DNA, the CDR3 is TGTGCCAGCAGGAGAGTACAGGGCCGCGGCACTGAAGCTTTCTTT.

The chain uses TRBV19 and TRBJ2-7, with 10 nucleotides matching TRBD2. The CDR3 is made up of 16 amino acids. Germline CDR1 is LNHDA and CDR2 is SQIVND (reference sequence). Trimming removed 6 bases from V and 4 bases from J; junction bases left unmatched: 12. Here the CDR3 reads CASRKWTSGDSYEQYF. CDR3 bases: TGTGCCAGTAGAAAATGGACTAGCGGAGATAGTTACGAGCAGTACTTC.

The CDR3 DNA reads TGTGCCAGCAGTTTTTCGGGACCTAGCGGGAGGACAGATACGCAGTATTTT. It encodes CASSFSGPSGRTDTQYF. V and J are TRBV27 and TRBJ2-3, with TRBD2 identical over 11 bases. Germline loops: CDR1 MNHEY, CDR2 SMNVEV (reference sequence). V lost 3 bases and J lost 3; bases outside the gene matches: 8. CDR3 length equals 17 residues.

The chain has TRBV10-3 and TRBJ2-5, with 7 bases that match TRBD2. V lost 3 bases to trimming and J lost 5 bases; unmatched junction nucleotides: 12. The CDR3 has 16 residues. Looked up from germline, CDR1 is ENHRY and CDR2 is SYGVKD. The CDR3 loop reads CAISEYPSGNGETQYF. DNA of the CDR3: TGTGCCATCAGTGAATACCCAAGCGGGAACGGGGAGACCCAGTACTTC.